A single sample is the source of the 29 T cell receptor beta chains below, sequenced in a study of Ad26.COV2.S vaccination and SARS-CoV-2 variants. Profiled with immunoSEQ multiplex PCR; TCRdb holds only in-frame clones, not every one. The sample has around 450,000 clones; about 91% are singletons. Treatment described: around 19 received Ad26.COV2.S at low or high dose, single or two shots; about 5 received placebo; per-sample allocation not given. On day 63 after the first injection, vaccine and placebo recipients gave samples. The sample was peripheral blood, taken in a trial of Ad26.COV2.S vaccine versus placebo. The source is a person between 18 and 60 years old who received the Ad26.COV2.S COVID-19 vaccine or a placebo.

The chain couples TRBV19 to TRBJ2-7; D remains ambiguous. The CDR3 runs 13 residues. Germline CDR1 and CDR2: LNHDA and SQIVND (reference sequence). V gave up 9 bases and J gave up 0 bases, with 12 bases separating them. CDR3 coding DNA: TGTGCCAGCGGACCGCAAAGCTCCTACGAGCAGTACTTC. It codes for CASGPQSSYEQYF.

The V gene is TRBV10-3, the J gene TRBJ2-6; D is perhaps TRBD2 (6 bases). Germline assignment: CDR1 ENHRY and CDR2 SYGVKD. V was pared by 2 bases and J by 4 bases, with 9 bases between. This CDR3 contains 15 residues. CDR3 bases: TGTGCCATCAGTGAGGGAGGGAAAGGGGCCAACGTCCTGACTTTC. It translates to CAISEGGKGANVLTF.

The chain has TRBV5-1 and TRBJ2-5, with D uncertain. Trimming pared 4 bases from V and 7 bases from J, leaving 14 bases between. The germline CDR1 and CDR2 sequences are SGHRS and YFSETQ. The CDR3 extends over 13 amino acids. The DNA for the CDR3 is TGCGCCAGCAGCCTTGTAGAAATCGGGACCCAGTACTTC. It translates to CASSLVEIGTQYF.

This sequence joins TRBV3-1 (or the pseudogene TRBV3-2) and TRBJ2-4; possible D gene TRBD2, 6 bases. CDR3 size: 17 residues. Between the trimmed V and J ends, which lost 1 base and 3 bases, there was a span of 16 bases. The germline CDR1 and CDR2 sequences are LGHDT and YNNKEL (reference sequence). DNA for the CDR3: TGTGCCAGCAGCCAAGTATCGGGCGGGACCCTCAAAAACATTCAGTACTTC. This encodes CASSQVSGGTLKNIQYF.

V is TRBV7-2 and J is TRBJ2-1, with TRBD1 matching 7 bases. The CDR3 runs to 15 residues. The V gene end was trimmed by 4 bases and the J gene end by 2 bases; junction bases not matched to a gene: 5. The germline V gene has CDR1 SGHTA and CDR2 FQGNSA. The CDR3 sequence: CASSSPTGTYNEQFF. The CDR3 nucleotides are TGTGCCAGCAGCTCGCCGACAGGGACCTACAATGAGCAGTTCTTC.

This sequence joins TRBV19 and TRBJ1-1; 9 positions match TRBD1. Unmatched junction bases numbered 10, after V lost 4 bases and J lost 1 base. CDR1 and CDR2 (germline): LNHDA, SQIVND (reference sequence). This CDR3 comprises 17 residues. CDR3 sequence (DNA): TGTGCCAGTAGTAACCGACAGGGGGTTTATCGGAACACTGAAGCTTTCTTT. Protein: CASSNRQGVYRNTEAFF.

The chain employs TRBV6-2 or TRBV6-3 and TRBJ1-2, with D unresolved. The CDR3 spans 16 residues. The germline V and J ends were trimmed by 0 bases and 2 bases, with 13 bases remaining between them. CDR1 is MNHEY, CDR2 SVGEGT, per germline. The chain's CDR3 is CASSYSRSGENYGYTF. CDR3 nucleotide sequence: TGTGCCAGCAGTTACTCGAGGAGTGGGGAAAACTATGGCTACACCTTC.

This sequence joins TRBV24-1 and TRBJ2-1, with TRBD2 matching over 9 bases. After removal of 10 bases from V and 0 bases from J, the junction contained 15 bases not matched to a gene. CDR1 KGHDR and CDR2 SFDVKD come from the germline V gene. The CDR3 loop spans 18 amino acids. The CDR3 loop reads CATGTPSGILGSYNEQFF. The CDR3 nucleotides read TGTGCCACTGGGACGCCTAGCGGGATCTTGGGCTCCTACAATGAGCAGTTCTTC.

The gene calls are TRBV7-6 and TRBJ2-5; TRBD1 is a possible D gene (6 bases). Between the trimmed V and J ends, which lost 1 base and 5 bases, there was a span of 11 bases. This CDR3 is built from 14 residues. Germline V gene sequence: CDR1 SGHVS, CDR2 FNYEAQ. CDR3 amino acids: CASSLGGGRETQYF. CDR3 nucleotide sequence: TGTGCCAGCAGCTTAGGAGGGGGAAGGGAGACCCAGTACTTC.

V usage is TRBV24-1 and J usage is TRBJ1-1; D unresolved. The germline gives CDR1 KGHDR, CDR2 SFDVKD. This CDR3 contains 13 residues. The V and J ends lost 0 bases and 3 bases respectively, with 4 bases between them. CDR3 sequence (DNA): TGTGCCACCAGTGATTTGTACTACACTGAAGCTTTCTTT. Translated, it gives CATSDLYYTEAFF.

The rearrangement uses TRBV7-9 and TRBJ1-1; 7 bases agree with TRBD1. The CDR3 has 14 residues. Germline values: CDR1 SEHNR, CDR2 FQNEAQ (reference sequence). Trimming at V came to 4 bases and at J to 4 bases, leaving 6 bases not matched to a gene. CDR3 loop: CASSSQGGITEAFF. In nucleotides, the CDR3 is TGTGCCAGCAGCTCCCAAGGGGGCATCACTGAAGCTTTCTTT.

This sequence joins TRBV7-2 and TRBJ2-5, with D perhaps TRBD2 (5 bases). V was cut by 2 bases and J by 5 bases, with 12 bases left in between. The CDR3 is made up of 14 amino acids. Germline CDR1 is SGHTA and CDR2 is FQGNSA. CDR3 coding DNA: TGTGCCAGCAGCTTATCTCGGGATGTGGAGACCCAGTACTTC. Protein product: CASSLSRDVETQYF.

The chain is built from TRBV4-2 and TRBJ2-1; 9 nucleotides match TRBD2. Germline V lookup: CDR1 LGHNA, CDR2 YNFKEQ. V lost 4 bases to trimming and J lost 7 bases; unmatched junction nucleotides: 5. This CDR3 comprises 14 residues. CDR3: CASSRGGGANEQFF. In DNA form, the CDR3 reads TGTGCCAGCAGCCGAGGCGGGGGGGCAAATGAGCAGTTCTTC.

The chain recombines TRBV27 with TRBJ2-1; D assignment may be TRBD1 or TRBD2 (6 bases each). CDR1 and CDR2 (germline): MNHEY, SMNVEV (reference sequence). The CDR3 has 14 residues. V dropped 11 bases and J dropped 9 bases, with 23 bases sitting between them. The chain's CDR3 is CAASRASRGGEQFF. The CDR3 nucleotides read TGTGCCGCCAGCAGGGCTAGCAGGGGAGGTGAGCAGTTCTTC.

This clone was counted a single time. This chain joins TRBV5-6 and TRBJ1-4, with 8 bases aligning to TRBD1. CDR1 and CDR2 (germline): SGHDT, YYEEEE. The CDR3 covers 16 residues. Trimming at V came to 4 bases and at J to 5 bases, leaving 10 bases not matched to a gene. The CDR3 region has the DNA TGTGCCAGCAGCGCGGACAGGGCTCCACACAATGAAAAACTGTTTTTT. Residues: CASSADRAPHNEKLFF.

The chain combines TRBV4-3 with TRBJ1-1; 9 nucleotides line up with TRBD1. J was trimmed by 3 bases and V by 3 bases; bases with no gene match: 2. Germline V CDR1 and CDR2: LGHNA, YSLEER. The CDR3 has 14 residues. The CDR3 bases are TGCGCCAGCAGCCAGGGACAGGGCTACACTGAAGCTTTCTTT. Encoded protein: CASSQGQGYTEAFF.

The sample holds a few counts of this clone. The rearrangement links TRBV19 to TRBJ1-2; a weak D match, TRBD1 (5 bases). V was shortened by 6 bases and J by 5 bases, with 13 bases between the two germline ends. This CDR3 contains 13 residues. Germline V lookup: CDR1 LNHDA, CDR2 SQIVND (reference sequence). The CDR3 DNA reads as TGTGCCAGTAGACGGGGACTCGATTATGGCTACACCTTC. It codes for CASRRGLDYGYTF.

This clone was seen just once. The CDR3 DNA reads as TGTGCCAGCAGGTCTGTGGTGCCTAATGAAAAACTGTTTTTT. Amino acids: CASRSVVPNEKLFF. V gene TRBV2 combines with J gene TRBJ1-4; D ambiguous. This CDR3 is 14 amino acids long. The germline V gene encodes CDR1 SNHLY and CDR2 FYNNEI. V shed 6 bases and J shed 3 bases, with 11 bases lying between them.

The chain is built from TRBV18 and TRBJ1-6, with unresolved D. This CDR3 region has 12 residues. Per germline, CDR1 KGHSH and CDR2 LQKENI. The V and J ends lost 3 bases and 8 bases respectively, with 5 bases between them. The CDR3 bases are TGTGCCAGCTCACCGGATGATTCACCCCTCCACTTT. Encoded protein: CASSPDDSPLHF.

V usage is TRBV18 and J usage is TRBJ1-2; the D gene is possibly TRBD1 (5 bases). There are 13 residues in the CDR3. Germline CDR1 and CDR2: KGHSH and LQKENI. Trimming pared 1 base from V and 3 bases from J, leaving 6 bases between. DNA of the CDR3: TGTGCCAGCTCACCACAGGGGTACTATGGCTACACCTTC. It translates to CASSPQGYYGYTF.

The chain employs TRBV28 and TRBJ2-5; 7 bases map to TRBD2. The CDR3 length is 12 residues. The V gene's germline CDR1 is MDHEN and CDR2 SYDVKM. V lost 6 bases to trimming and J lost 9 bases; unmatched junction nucleotides: 7. The CDR3 reads CASSPPGRAQYF. CDR3 nucleotide sequence: TGTGCCAGCAGCCCGCCGGGGAGGGCCCAGTACTTC.

CDR3 protein: CATRRTGDNTGELFF. CDR3 DNA sequence: TGTGCCACCAGACGGACAGGGGACAACACCGGGGAGCTGTTTTTT. The chain uses TRBV24-1 and TRBJ2-2; TRBD1 matches at 9 bases. V was pared by 7 bases and J by 2 bases, with 4 bases of the junction left unmatched. CDR1 and CDR2 (germline): KGHDR, SFDVKD. The CDR3 length is 15 residues.

The chain recombines TRBV5-4 with TRBJ1-1; D is ambiguous. This CDR3 spans 11 amino acids. CDR1 SGHNT and CDR2 YYREEE come from the germline V gene (reference sequence). V lost 0 bases and J 9 bases, leaving 6 bases between the germline ends. CDR3 nucleotides: TGTGCCAGCAGCTTGGGGCTCCAAGCTTTCTTT. As protein: CASSLGLQAFF.

This CDR3 reads CASSVGQGQNEQYF. CDR3 DNA sequence: TGTGCCAGCAGCGTGGGACAGGGCCAGAACGAGCAGTACTTC. The rearrangement uses TRBV5-4 and TRBJ2-7; the match to TRBD1 covers 9 bases. The ends lost 4 bases at V and 5 bases at J; junction bases unmatched: 7. The CDR3 is 14 residues long. Per the germline V gene, CDR1 is SGHNT and CDR2 is YYREEE (reference sequence).

This sequence joins TRBV19 and TRBJ2-1, with D unresolved. The germline CDR1 and CDR2 sequences are LNHDA and SQIVND (reference sequence). The V end lost 7 bases, the J end lost 0 bases, and 16 bases lay between the germline ends. The CDR3 consists of 16 residues. The CDR3 sequence is CASNPRPGFSYNEQFF. CDR3 nucleotides: TGTGCCAGTAATCCCCGACCAGGATTCTCCTACAATGAGCAGTTCTTC. The whole variable domain, filled in from reference TRBV19 and TRBJ2-1, reads DGGITQSPKYLFRKEGQNVTLSCEQNLNHDAMYWYRQDPGQGLRLIYYSQIVNDFQKGDIAEGYSVSREKKESFPLTVTSAQKNPTAFYLCASNPRPGFSYNEQFFGPGTRLTVL.

The chain recombines TRBV24-1 with TRBJ2-3; D perhaps matches TRBD2 (5 bases). The CDR3 totals 14 residues. V lost 6 bases to trimming and J lost 0 bases, with 9 bases between them. Looked up from germline, CDR1 is KGHDR and CDR2 is SFDVKD. CDR3 region: CATSRADSTDTQYF. CDR3 bases: TGTGCCACCAGTCGAGCGGACAGCACAGATACGCAGTATTTT.

The V call is TRBV5-4, the J call TRBJ2-1; D is unresolved. CDR3 length: 13 amino acids. V was clipped by 3 bases and J by 5 bases, with 9 bases between them. Germline-derived CDR1 and CDR2 are SGHNT and YYREEE (reference sequence). CDR3 in DNA: TGTGCCAGCAGCTCCGGACGTGACAATGAGCAGTTCTTC. It codes for CASSSGRDNEQFF.

This rearrangement joins TRBV11-3 to TRBJ2-1, with D maybe TRBD2 (5 bases). V lost 6 bases, J lost 10 bases, and 19 bases lay in between. Germline V lookup: CDR1 SGHNT, CDR2 YENEEA. The CDR3 length is 14 residues. Here the CDR3 reads CASSLRLARREQFF. CDR3 coding DNA: TGTGCCAGCAGTCTCAGGTTAGCGAGGCGGGAGCAGTTCTTC. The full variable domain, completed using reference TRBV11-3 and TRBJ2-1, is EAGVVQSPRYKIIEKKQPVAFWCNPISGHNTLYWYLQNLGQGPELLIRYENEEAVDDSQLPKDRFSAERLKGVDSTLKIQPAELGDSAVYLCASSLRLARREQFFGPGTRLTVL.

CDR3 nucleotides: TGTGCCAGCAGCACCGGGACTAGAACTACCAATGAGCAGTTCTTC. Translated: CASSTGTRTTNEQFF. The V gene is TRBV9, the J gene TRBJ2-1, with 8 bases lining up with TRBD2. V lost 4 bases, J lost 6 bases, and 9 bases stayed unmatched. Germline V CDR1 and CDR2: SGDLS, YYNGEE. The CDR3 covers 15 residues.